One sample yielded the 27 T cell receptor beta chains listed below, sequenced in a study of blood T cell repertoires in COVID-19. The method was immunoSEQ multiplex PCR; TCRdb's version includes in-frame clones alone and lacks a portion of them. The sample consists of under 200,000 clones, 75% to 90% of them appearing once. Sequenced input: peripheral blood. The source is a man in his sixties or seventies with active or convalescent COVID-19.

V and J are TRBV19 and TRBJ1-2; the match to TRBD1 covers 8 bases. Per the germline V gene, CDR1 is LNHDA and CDR2 is SQIVND (reference sequence). V was pared by 6 bases and J by 4 bases, with 7 bases of the junction left unmatched. This CDR3 has 14 amino acids. In DNA, the CDR3 is TGTGCCAGTAGGGAGGACAGGGCAAGCTATGGCTACACCTTC. It specifies CASREDRASYGYTF.

The chain employs TRBV12-3 or TRBV12-4 and TRBJ1-2; the D gene is possibly TRBD1 (5 bases). Trimming took 6 bases from V and 2 from J, leaving 10 bases between them. There are 13 residues in the CDR3. The CDR3 is CASSRQSNYGYTF. Written as DNA, the CDR3 is TGTGCCAGCAGCAGACAGTCCAACTATGGCTACACCTTC.

The J gene is TRBJ1-6, the V gene TRBV4-3; D gene uncertain. CDR3 length equals 15 residues. Germline V gene sequence: CDR1 LGHNA, CDR2 YSLEER. Trimming took off 0 bases at V and 9 bases at J, with 12 bases between the two ends. The CDR3 protein is CASSQDLAVLSPLHF. In DNA form, the CDR3 reads TGCGCCAGCAGCCAAGATCTGGCAGTCCTTTCACCCCTCCACTTT.

The chain couples TRBV19 to TRBJ1-2; D unresolved. Germline V gene lookup returns CDR1 LNHDA and CDR2 SQIVND (reference sequence). Deletions cut 7 bases from V and 7 bases from J, with 10 bases between. This CDR3 region has 11 residues. CDR3: CASNEGGGYTF. The CDR3, as DNA: TGTGCCAGTAATGAGGGCGGTGGCTACACCTTC. Full variable domain (missing parts from reference TRBV19 and TRBJ1-2): DGGITQSPKYLFRKEGQNVTLSCEQNLNHDAMYWYRQDPGQGLRLIYYSQIVNDFQKGDIAEGYSVSREKKESFPLTVTSAQKNPTAFYLCASNEGGGYTFGSGTRLTVV.

V and J are TRBV5-6 and TRBJ1-2; D uncertain. Germline CDR1 SGHDT, CDR2 YYEEEE. This CDR3 has 13 residues. Deletions cut 0 bases from V and 6 bases from J, with 9 bases between. CDR3 sequence: CASSLAGVHGYTF. The DNA for the CDR3 is TGTGCCAGCAGCTTGGCCGGGGTACATGGCTACACCTTC.

This clone showed up many times. This chain links TRBV10-1 with TRBJ2-3; 7 nucleotides align to TRBD1. This CDR3 has 14 residues. V dropped 2 bases and J dropped 4; count of bases not matched to a gene: 3. Per the germline V gene, CDR1 is WNHNN and CDR2 is SYGVQD (reference sequence). The CDR3 DNA reads TGCGCCAGCAGTGAGGTGACAGGGCCAGATACGCAGTATTTT. Encoded protein: CASSEVTGPDTQYF.

The chain couples TRBV9 to TRBJ1-1, with D perhaps TRBD1 (5 bases). The CDR3 covers 14 residues. The V end was cut by 4 bases, the J end by 1 base, with 11 bases between. Germline V gives CDR1 SGDLS, CDR2 YYNGEE. The CDR3 here is CASSRGLSNTEAFF. As DNA, the CDR3 is TGTGCCAGCAGCCGGGGACTTTCGAACACTGAAGCTTTCTTT.

This chain joins TRBV6-5 and TRBJ1-2; 9 bases are a match to TRBD1. The CDR3 runs 16 residues. Germline V gene sequence: CDR1 MNHEY, CDR2 SVGAGI. V was clipped by 4 bases and J by 4 bases; unmatched bases: 10. The CDR3, as DNA: TGTGCCAGCAGTTCCGACGGGGACAGGGTGGGCTATGGCTACACCTTC. It translates to CASSSDGDRVGYGYTF.

This sequence joins TRBV7-9 and TRBJ1-2; no firm D call. The CDR3 is made up of 11 amino acids. V shed 3 bases and J shed 5 bases, with 4 bases lying between them. Looked up from germline, CDR1 is SEHNR and CDR2 is FQNEAQ (reference sequence). This CDR3 reads CASSLYYGYTF. The CDR3 region has the DNA TGTGCCAGCAGCTTGTATTATGGCTACACCTTC.

The chain combines TRBV7-9 with TRBJ2-7; 8 bases fit TRBD2. V dropped 5 bases and J dropped 0; count of bases not matched to a gene: 12. The CDR3 runs 17 residues. Germline CDR1 reads SEHNR; CDR2 reads FQNEAQ (reference sequence). CDR3 residues: CASSPPPLAGTSYEQYF. Here the CDR3 DNA reads TGTGCCAGCAGCCCACCCCCATTAGCGGGGACCTCCTACGAGCAGTACTTC.

The chain couples TRBV3-1 (or the pseudogene TRBV3-2) to TRBJ2-5; 8 bases fit TRBD1. CDR1 is LGHDT, CDR2 YNNKEL, per germline (reference sequence). After removal of 4 bases from V and 5 bases from J, the junction contained 6 bases not matched to a gene. This CDR3 contains 14 residues. The CDR3 sequence is CASSLRGRGETQYF. DNA of the CDR3: TGTGCCAGCAGCCTCAGGGGGCGCGGGGAGACCCAGTACTTC.

The gene calls are TRBV15 and TRBJ1-5; 7 nucleotides match TRBD1. In germline, CDR1 is LNHNV, CDR2 YYDKDF (reference sequence). The CDR3 is 14 residues long. Unmatched junction bases numbered 1, after V lost 3 bases and J lost 2 bases. The DNA for the CDR3 is TGTGCCACCAGCAGTGGACAGGGCAATCAGCCCCAGCATTTT. Protein: CATSSGQGNQPQHF.

This clone was counted a single time. This chain connects TRBV28 to TRBJ1-5, with a tentative D call TRBD1 (5 bases). CDR3 length: 17 amino acids. Trimming removed 6 bases at V and 11 bases at J, with 29 bases between. Germline CDR1 reads MDHEN; CDR2 reads SYDVKM. Here the CDR3 reads CASSPAGIARVGGAQHF. CDR3 in DNA: TGTGCCAGCAGCCCCGCGGGGATAGCCCGGGTTGGGGGGGCCCAGCATTTT. Together with reference TRBV28 and TRBJ1-5, the CDR3 gives the full variable domain: DVKVTQSSRYLVKRTGEKVFLECVQDMDHENMFWYRQDPGLGLRLIYFSYDVKMKEKGDIPEGYSVSREKKERFSLILESASTNQTSMYLCASSPAGIARVGGAQHFGDGTRLSIL.

V is TRBV9 and J is TRBJ1-1, with 7 bases fitting TRBD1. The CDR3 spans 15 residues. The germline CDR1 and CDR2 sequences are SGDLS and YYNGEE. The V and J ends lost 1 base and 5 bases, in that order; junction bases with no gene match: 8. The CDR3 DNA sequence: TGTGCCAGCAGCGTATTGGAGGGGGCGATAACTGAAGCTTTCTTT. Its protein is CASSVLEGAITEAFF.

DNA for the CDR3: TGTGCCACCAGTGATTACAGGGCGAACACCGGGGAGCTGTTTTTT. It is translated as CATSDYRANTGELFF. The genes are TRBV24-1 and TRBJ2-2; D is possibly TRBD1 (6 bases). Trimming left V 2 bases short and J 0 bases short, with 6 bases between. This CDR3 has 15 residues. Germline values: CDR1 KGHDR, CDR2 SFDVKD.

The chain has TRBV4-3 and TRBJ1-1; 7 bases fit TRBD1. The CDR3 covers 15 residues. The germline V gene has CDR1 LGHNA and CDR2 YSLEER. V shed 0 bases and J 11 bases; nucleotides not matched to a gene: 12. CDR3 region: CASSQDFARGSVAFF. The DNA of the CDR3 is TGCGCCAGCAGCCAAGATTTCGCCAGGGGGTCTGTGGCTTTCTTT.

V and J are TRBV3-1 (or the pseudogene TRBV3-2) and TRBJ2-3; the match to TRBD2 covers 16 bases. Germline V CDR1 and CDR2: LGHDT, YNNKEL (reference sequence). CDR3 size: 19 residues. J gave up 4 bases and V 2 bases, and 9 bases lay outside the gene matches. CDR3 sequence reads: CASSQRGTSGRAGADTQYF. The DNA of the CDR3 is TGTGCCAGCAGCCAACGGGGGACTAGCGGGAGGGCCGGGGCAGATACGCAGTATTTT.

The V gene is TRBV6-1, the J gene TRBJ2-3; 8 nucleotides align to TRBD1. The germline gives CDR1 MNHNS, CDR2 SASEGT. The CDR3 covers 16 residues. V lost 4 bases and J lost 2; bases outside the gene matches: 8. The CDR3 loop is CASSGLTGDSTDTQYF. CDR3 DNA sequence: TGTGCCAGCAGTGGGTTGACAGGGGATTCCACAGATACGCAGTATTTT.

This chain connects TRBV2 to TRBJ1-4; D perhaps matches TRBD1 (6 bases). Germline V gene data show CDR1 as SNHLY and CDR2 as FYNNEI. This CDR3 contains 15 residues. V was cut by 6 bases and J by 7 bases, with 18 bases left in between. This CDR3 is CASSQQTGFSEKLFF. Here the CDR3 DNA reads TGTGCCAGCAGCCAACAGACAGGATTCTCTGAAAAACTGTTTTTT.

V and J are TRBV15 and TRBJ2-5; D may be TRBD2 (6 bases). The CDR3 has 13 residues. The germline V gene encodes CDR1 LNHNV and CDR2 YYDKDF (reference sequence). V was trimmed by 1 base and J by 3 bases, leaving 6 bases between them. CDR3 bases: TGTGCCACCAGCAGAGCGGGGGAAGAGACCCAGTACTTC. Encoded protein: CATSRAGEETQYF. The full variable domain, completed using reference TRBV15 and TRBJ2-5, is DAMVIQNPRYQVTQFGKPVTLSCSQTLNHNVMYWYQQKSSQAPKLLFHYYDKDFNNEADTPDNFQSRRPNTSFCFLDIRSPGLGDTAMYLCATSRAGEETQYFGPGTRLLVL.

The chain's CDR3 is CASSLEGTSNTDTQYF. CDR3 DNA: TGTGCCAGCAGCTTAGAAGGGACTAGCAACACAGATACGCAGTATTTT. The gene calls are TRBV11-2 and TRBJ2-3, with 9 nucleotides matching TRBD2. V lost 0 bases to trimming and J lost 2 bases; unmatched junction nucleotides: 3. Germline V gene data show CDR1 as SGHAT and CDR2 as FQNNGV. The CDR3 consists of 16 residues.

This clone occurred once. The CDR3 DNA is TGTGCCAGCAGGGGGCAGAGCACCTACAATGAGCAGTTCTTC. Residues: CASRGQSTYNEQFF. The V and J genes are TRBV7-8 and TRBJ2-1; D might be TRBD1 (5 bases). This CDR3 is built from 14 residues. Germline V gene sequence: CDR1 SGHVS, CDR2 FQNEAQ. Deletions cut 6 bases from V and 2 bases from J, with 11 bases between.

The chain recombines TRBV10-3 with TRBJ1-2, with D tentatively TRBD1 (5 bases). Germline V gene sequence: CDR1 ENHRY, CDR2 SYGVKD. The CDR3 loop spans 13 amino acids. V was cut by 6 bases and J by 4 bases, with 12 bases left in between. CDR3: CAISLDSLYGYTF. The CDR3 DNA reads as TGTGCCATCAGCCTCGACAGCCTCTATGGCTACACCTTC.

The rearrangement links TRBV5-4 to TRBJ1-2; perhaps TRBD1 as D (6 bases). The V gene's germline CDR1 is SGHNT and CDR2 YYREEE (reference sequence). The CDR3 consists of 13 residues. Trimming took 4 bases from V and 8 from J, leaving 15 bases between them. The CDR3 spells CASSPNREQGYTF. DNA of the CDR3: TGTGCCAGCAGCCCTAACAGGGAACAAGGCTACACCTTC.

V is TRBV5-1 and J is TRBJ2-2; D unresolved. The CDR3 has 16 residues. Between the trimmed V and J ends, which lost 3 bases and 7 bases, there was a span of 19 bases. Germline V gene sequence: CDR1 SGHRS, CDR2 YFSETQ. The CDR3 here is CASSSPRGRSIGELFF. CDR3 bases: TGCGCCAGCAGCTCACCTCGAGGAAGGTCCATCGGGGAGCTGTTTTTT.

This clone was seen only a few times. The chain recombines TRBV19 with TRBJ1-4, with D possibly matching TRBD1 (5 bases). Trimming removed 10 bases at V and 6 bases at J, with 15 bases between. The CDR3 runs to 13 residues. CDR1 LNHDA and CDR2 SQIVND come from the germline V gene (reference sequence). In DNA, the CDR3 is TGTGCCACTAGGGACCCAGGGCATGAAAAACTGTTTTTT. It yields the protein CATRDPGHEKLFF.

J is TRBJ2-1 and V is TRBV27, with a possible D match to TRBD2 (5 bases). V lost 2 bases to trimming and J lost 0 bases, with 5 bases between them. The CDR3 has 14 amino acids. From germline, CDR1 is MNHEY and CDR2 SMNVEV (reference sequence). CDR3 amino acids: CASSLGSSYNEQFF. CDR3 nucleotide sequence: TGTGCCAGCAGTTTAGGGAGCTCCTACAATGAGCAGTTCTTC.